A single sample gave rise to the 5 T cell receptor beta chains below, sequenced in a study of blood T cell repertoires in COVID-19. Generated by immunoSEQ multiplex PCR, the TCRdb table keeps only in-frame clones and is missing some. Altogether about 140,000 clones are present, 85% being singletons, with the ten largest covering around 6.2%. Source material: PBMCs or T cells enriched from blood (not recorded which). The receptors originated from a woman in her forties who had recovered from COVID-19.

Worth noting for this clone: Other DNA variants within this sample encode the same CDR3. The chain recombines TRBV24-1 with TRBJ2-1; 13 bases align to TRBD2. Germline lookup yields CDR1 KGHDR and CDR2 SFDVKD. J was trimmed by 4 bases and V by 4 bases; bases with no gene match: 3. The CDR3 sequence is 16 residues long. The CDR3 DNA is TGTGCCACCAGTGACTCGGGACTAGCGGGATACAATGAGCAGTTCTTC. The encoded protein is CATSDSGLAGYNEQFF.

This chain links TRBV9 with TRBJ2-3; 7 bases match TRBD1. Germline V lookup: CDR1 SGDLS, CDR2 YYNGEE. The V segment lost 2 bases and the J segment 2 bases; nucleotides outside the gene matches: 8. The CDR3 totals 16 residues. The CDR3 nucleotides are TGTGCCAGCAGCGTTCTTCTGGGACAGACCACAGATACGCAGTATTTT. Encoded protein: CASSVLLGQTTDTQYF.

V is TRBV12-3 or TRBV12-4 and J is TRBJ2-7; perhaps TRBD1 as D (6 bases). There are 13 residues in the CDR3. Trimming left V 3 bases short and J 5 bases short, with 11 bases between. The CDR3 DNA reads TGTGCCAGCAGTTTGGGCTGGACAGACGAGCAGTACTTC. Translating gives CASSLGWTDEQYF.

J is TRBJ1-4 and V is TRBV27; the D gene is possibly TRBD1 (5 bases). This CDR3 has 14 amino acids. Trimming took 4 bases from V and 7 from J, leaving 13 bases between them. Germline V lookup: CDR1 MNHEY, CDR2 SMNVEV (reference sequence). The CDR3 loop is CASSSWGLSEKLFF. In DNA form, the CDR3 reads TGTGCCAGCAGTTCATGGGGACTGAGTGAAAAACTGTTTTTT.

This sequence joins TRBV11-2 and TRBJ1-6, with a possible D match to TRBD1 (5 bases). Trimming took off 5 bases at V and 6 bases at J, with 17 bases between the two ends. Germline loops: CDR1 SGHAT, CDR2 FQNNGV. This CDR3 has 16 amino acids. As DNA, the CDR3 is TGTGCCAGCAGCCCACAGGCCGGACCCATTAATTCACCCCTCCACTTT. This codes for CASSPQAGPINSPLHF. The full variable domain, completed using reference TRBV11-2 and TRBJ1-6, is EAGVAQSPRYKIIEKRQSVAFWCNPISGHATLYWYQQILGQGPKLLIQFQNNGVVDDSQLPKDRFSAERLKGVDSTLKIQPAKLEDSAVYLCASSPQAGPINSPLHFGNGTRLTVT.